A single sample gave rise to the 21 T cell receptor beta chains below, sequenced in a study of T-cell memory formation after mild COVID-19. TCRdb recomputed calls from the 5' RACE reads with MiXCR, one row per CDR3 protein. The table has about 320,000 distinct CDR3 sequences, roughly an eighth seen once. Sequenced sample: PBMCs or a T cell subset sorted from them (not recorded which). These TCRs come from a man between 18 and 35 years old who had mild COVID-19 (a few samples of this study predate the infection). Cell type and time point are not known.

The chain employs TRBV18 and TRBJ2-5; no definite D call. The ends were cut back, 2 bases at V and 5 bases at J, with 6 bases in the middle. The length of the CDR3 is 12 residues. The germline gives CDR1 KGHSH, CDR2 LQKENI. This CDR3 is CASSPGDETQYF. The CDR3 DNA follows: TGTGCCAGCTCACCAGGGGATGAGACCCAGTACTTC.

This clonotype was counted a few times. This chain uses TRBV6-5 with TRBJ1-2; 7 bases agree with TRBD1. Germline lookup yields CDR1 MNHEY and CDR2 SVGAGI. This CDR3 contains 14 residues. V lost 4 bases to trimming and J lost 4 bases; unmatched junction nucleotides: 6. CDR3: CASSSDRAGYGYTF. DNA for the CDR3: TGTGCCAGCAGTTCCGACAGGGCGGGCTATGGCTACACCTTC.

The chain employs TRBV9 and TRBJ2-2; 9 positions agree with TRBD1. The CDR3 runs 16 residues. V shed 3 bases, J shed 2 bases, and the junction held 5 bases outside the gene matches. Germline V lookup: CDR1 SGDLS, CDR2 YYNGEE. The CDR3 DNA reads TGTGCCAGCAGCGCCCGGACAGGGGTAAACACCGGGGAGCTGTTTTTT. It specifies CASSARTGVNTGELFF.

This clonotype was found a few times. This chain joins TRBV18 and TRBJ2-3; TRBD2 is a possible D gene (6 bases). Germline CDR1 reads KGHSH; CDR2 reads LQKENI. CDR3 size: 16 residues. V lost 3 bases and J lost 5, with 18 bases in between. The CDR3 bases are TGTGCCAGCTCACCCCCGGGCCGGGGGAGTGGAGATACGCAGTATTTT. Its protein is CASSPPGRGSGDTQYF.

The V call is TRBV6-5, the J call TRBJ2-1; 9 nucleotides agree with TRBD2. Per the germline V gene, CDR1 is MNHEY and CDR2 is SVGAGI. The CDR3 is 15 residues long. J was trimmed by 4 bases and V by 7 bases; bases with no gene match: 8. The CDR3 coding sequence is TGTGCCAGCACCCCGAGCGGGGGGAGTTACAATGAGCAGTTCTTC. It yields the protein CASTPSGGSYNEQFF.

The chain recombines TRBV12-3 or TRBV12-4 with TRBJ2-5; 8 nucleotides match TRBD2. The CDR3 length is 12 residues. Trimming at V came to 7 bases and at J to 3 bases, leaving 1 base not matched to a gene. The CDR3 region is CASKLAEETQYF. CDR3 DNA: TGTGCCAGCAAACTAGCGGAAGAGACCCAGTACTTC.

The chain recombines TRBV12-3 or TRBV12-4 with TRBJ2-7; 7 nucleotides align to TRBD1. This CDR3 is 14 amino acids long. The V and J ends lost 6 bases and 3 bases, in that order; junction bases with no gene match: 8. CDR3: CASSPRQGDYEQYF. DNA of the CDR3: TGTGCCAGCAGCCCTAGACAGGGAGACTACGAGCAGTACTTC.

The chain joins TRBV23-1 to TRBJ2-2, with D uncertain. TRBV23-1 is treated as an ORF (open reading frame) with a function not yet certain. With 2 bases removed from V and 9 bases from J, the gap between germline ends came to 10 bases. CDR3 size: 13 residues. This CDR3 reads CASSQPVARELFF. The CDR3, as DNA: TGCGCCAGCAGTCAACCCGTGGCCAGGGAGCTGTTTTTT.

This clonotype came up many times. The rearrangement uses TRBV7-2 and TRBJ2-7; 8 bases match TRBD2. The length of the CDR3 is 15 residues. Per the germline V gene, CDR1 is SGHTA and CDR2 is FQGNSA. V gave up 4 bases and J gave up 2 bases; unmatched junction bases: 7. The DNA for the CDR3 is TGTGCCAGCAGCTACGCGGGGGGCCAAGCCTACGAGCAGTACTTC. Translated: CASSYAGGQAYEQYF. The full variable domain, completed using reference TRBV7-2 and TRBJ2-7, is GAGVSQSPSNKVTEKGKDVELRCDPISGHTALYWYRQSLGQGLEFLIYFQGNSAPDKSGLPSDRFSAERTGGSVSTLTIQRTQQEDSAVYLCASSYAGGQAYEQYFGPGTRLTVT.

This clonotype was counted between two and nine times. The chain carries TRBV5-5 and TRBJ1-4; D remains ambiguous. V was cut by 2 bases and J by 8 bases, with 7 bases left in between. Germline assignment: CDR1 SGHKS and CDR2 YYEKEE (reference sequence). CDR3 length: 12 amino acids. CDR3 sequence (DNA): TGTGCCAGCAGCTTATTGAAAGAAAAACTGTTTTTT. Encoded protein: CASSLLKEKLFF.

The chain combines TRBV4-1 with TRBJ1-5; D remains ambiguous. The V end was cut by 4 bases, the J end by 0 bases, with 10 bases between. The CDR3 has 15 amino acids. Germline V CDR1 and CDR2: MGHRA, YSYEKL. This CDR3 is CASSRRAVSNQPQHF. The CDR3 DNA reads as TGCGCCAGCAGCCGGCGGGCAGTTAGCAATCAGCCCCAGCATTTT.

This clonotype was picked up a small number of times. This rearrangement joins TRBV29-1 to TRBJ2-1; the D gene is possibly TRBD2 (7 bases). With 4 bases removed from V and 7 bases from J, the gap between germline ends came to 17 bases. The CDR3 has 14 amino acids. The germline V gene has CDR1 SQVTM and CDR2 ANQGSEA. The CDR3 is CSVGGGFGDNEQFF. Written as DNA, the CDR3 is TGCAGCGTTGGGGGGGGCTTCGGGGATAATGAGCAGTTCTTC.

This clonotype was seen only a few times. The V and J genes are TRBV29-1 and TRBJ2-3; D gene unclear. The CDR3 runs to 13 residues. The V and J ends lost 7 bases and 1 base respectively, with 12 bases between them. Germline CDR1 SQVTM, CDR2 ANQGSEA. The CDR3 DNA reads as TGCAGCGCCCCAGCTTCGGGCACAGATACGCAGTATTTT. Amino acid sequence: CSAPASGTDTQYF.

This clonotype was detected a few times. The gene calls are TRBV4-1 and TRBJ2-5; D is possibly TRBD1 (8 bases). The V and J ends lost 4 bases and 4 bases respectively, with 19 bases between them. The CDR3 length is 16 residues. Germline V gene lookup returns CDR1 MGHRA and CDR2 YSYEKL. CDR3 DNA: TGCGCCAGCAGCCTCCTCCTGGACAGGGAGGGAGAGACCCAGTACTTC. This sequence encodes CASSLLLDREGETQYF.

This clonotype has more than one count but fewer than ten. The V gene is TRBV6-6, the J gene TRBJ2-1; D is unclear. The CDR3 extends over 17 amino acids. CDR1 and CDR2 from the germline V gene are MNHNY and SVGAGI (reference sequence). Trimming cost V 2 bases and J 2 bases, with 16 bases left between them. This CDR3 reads CASSYPKSGPAYNEQFF. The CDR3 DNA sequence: TGTGCCAGCAGTTACCCCAAGTCGGGTCCCGCCTACAATGAGCAGTTCTTC.

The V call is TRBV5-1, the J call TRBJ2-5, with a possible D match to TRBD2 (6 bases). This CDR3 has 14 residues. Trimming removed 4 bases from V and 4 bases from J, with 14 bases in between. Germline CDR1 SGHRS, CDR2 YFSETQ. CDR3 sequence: CASSPTSKGETQYF. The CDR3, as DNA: TGCGCCAGCAGCCCAACTAGCAAAGGAGAGACCCAGTACTTC.

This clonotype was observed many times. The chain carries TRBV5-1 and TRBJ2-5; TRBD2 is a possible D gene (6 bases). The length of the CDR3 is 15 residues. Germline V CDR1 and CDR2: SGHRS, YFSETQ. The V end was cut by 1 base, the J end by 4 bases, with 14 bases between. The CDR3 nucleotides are TGCGCCAGCAGCTTGTCGGATAGCGGACTAGAGACCCAGTACTTC. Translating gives CASSLSDSGLETQYF.

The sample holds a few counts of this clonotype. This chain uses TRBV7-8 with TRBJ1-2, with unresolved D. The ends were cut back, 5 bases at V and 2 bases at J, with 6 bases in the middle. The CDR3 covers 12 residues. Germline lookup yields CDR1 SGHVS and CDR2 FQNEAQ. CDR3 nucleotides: TGTGCCAGCAGCGGGCAGAACTATGGCTACACCTTC. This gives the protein CASSGQNYGYTF.

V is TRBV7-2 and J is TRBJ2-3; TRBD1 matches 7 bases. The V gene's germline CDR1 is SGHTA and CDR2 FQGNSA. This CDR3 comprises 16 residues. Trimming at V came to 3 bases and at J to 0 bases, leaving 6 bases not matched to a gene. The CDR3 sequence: CASSLWDSLSTDTQYF. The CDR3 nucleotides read TGTGCCAGCAGCTTGTGGGACAGTCTCAGCACAGATACGCAGTATTTT. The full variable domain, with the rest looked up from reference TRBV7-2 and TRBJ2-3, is GAGVSQSPSNKVTEKGKDVELRCDPISGHTALYWYRQSLGQGLEFLIYFQGNSAPDKSGLPSDRFSAERTGGSVSTLTIQRTQQEDSAVYLCASSLWDSLSTDTQYFGPGTRLTVL.

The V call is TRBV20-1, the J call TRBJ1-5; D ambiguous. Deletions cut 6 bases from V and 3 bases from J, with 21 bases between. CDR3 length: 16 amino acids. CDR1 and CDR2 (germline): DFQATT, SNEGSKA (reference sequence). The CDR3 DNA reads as TGCAGTGCCGGGTCCCGGTGGGGAGGAGACAATCAGCCCCAGCATTTT. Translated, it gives CSAGSRWGGDNQPQHF.

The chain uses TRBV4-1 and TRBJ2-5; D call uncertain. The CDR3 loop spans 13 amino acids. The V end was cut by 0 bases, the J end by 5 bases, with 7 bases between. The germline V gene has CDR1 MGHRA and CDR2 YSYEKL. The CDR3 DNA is TGCGCCAGCAGCCAAGATATTTGGGAGACCCAGTACTTC. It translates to CASSQDIWETQYF.